Below are 9 T cell receptor beta chains sequenced from a single sample in a study of siplizumab effects on memory and regulatory T cells. Produced via immunoSEQ multiplex PCR; TCRdb's table is partial and in-frame only. The table records fewer than 85,000 clones, approximately 90% of them present only once. Sequencing was performed on Tregs sorted from blood. Source of these receptors: a human donor in good health.

The V gene is TRBV7-9, the J gene TRBJ1-2; D remains unclear. V dropped 3 bases and J dropped 1 base, with 15 bases sitting between them. This CDR3 is 16 amino acids long. The V gene's germline CDR1 is SEHNR and CDR2 FQNEAQ (reference sequence). The CDR3 nucleotides are TGTGCCAGCAGCTTTATATTAACCGGGAATAACTATGGCTACACCTTC. This sequence encodes CASSFILTGNNYGYTF.

The chain has TRBV6-5 and TRBJ2-3; 10 nucleotides align to TRBD2. Germline lookup yields CDR1 MNHEY and CDR2 SVGAGI. Trimming cost V 3 bases and J 3 bases; bases outside gene matches: 6. The CDR3 sequence is 16 residues long. CDR3 region: CASSYPERGGTDTQYF. The CDR3 DNA reads as TGTGCCAGCAGTTATCCCGAGCGGGGGGGGACAGATACGCAGTATTTT.

V is TRBV13 and J is TRBJ2-5; D may match TRBD1 or TRBD2 (5 bases each). The length of the CDR3 is 14 residues. V gave up 5 bases and J gave up 2 bases, with 12 bases separating them. Germline V lookup: CDR1 PRHDT, CDR2 FYEKMQ (reference sequence). CDR3 loop: CASSRPGRQETQYF. Here the CDR3 DNA reads TGTGCCAGCAGCCGGCCGGGACGACAAGAGACCCAGTACTTC.

The rearrangement links TRBV27 to TRBJ2-5, with D possibly matching TRBD2 (5 bases). V lost 2 bases and J 1 base, leaving 8 bases between the germline ends. This CDR3 comprises 14 residues. Germline V gives CDR1 MNHEY, CDR2 SMNVEV (reference sequence). CDR3 sequence: CASSLRTAQETQYF. The CDR3 nucleotides read TGTGCCAGCAGTTTAAGGACTGCCCAAGAGACCCAGTACTTC.

This clone appeared a single time. The chain is built from TRBV7-9 and TRBJ1-1; D not certain. This CDR3 spans 17 amino acids. From germline, CDR1 is SEHNR and CDR2 FQNEAQ (reference sequence). Trimming pared 1 base from V and 0 bases from J, leaving 15 bases between. The CDR3 is CASSLELTRAVNTEAFF. The CDR3 nucleotides read TGTGCCAGCAGCTTAGAGCTCACCCGGGCGGTGAACACTGAAGCTTTCTTT.

V usage is TRBV6-1 and J usage is TRBJ2-7; TRBD1 aligns across 11 bases. V gave up 11 bases and J gave up 3 bases; unmatched junction bases: 3. The CDR3 consists of 12 residues. Germline V gene data show CDR1 as MNHNS and CDR2 as SASEGT. The CDR3 region is CAAGTGGYEQYF. For the CDR3, the DNA is TGTGCCGCCGGGACAGGGGGCTACGAGCAGTACTTC.

J is TRBJ1-1 and V is TRBV6-6, with D possibly being TRBD1 (6 bases). The V end lost 7 bases, the J end lost 1 base, and 13 bases lay between the germline ends. CDR3 length: 14 residues. The germline V gene encodes CDR1 MNHNY and CDR2 SVGAGI (reference sequence). The CDR3 DNA follows: TGTGCCAGCACCCCACCGACAGGGAACACTGAAGCTTTCTTT. Translating gives CASTPPTGNTEAFF.

The chain carries TRBV4-3 and TRBJ2-5; 11 bases agree with TRBD2. The V segment lost 0 bases and the J segment 1 base; nucleotides outside the gene matches: 10. The CDR3 totals 19 residues. Germline-derived CDR1 and CDR2 are LGHNA and YSLEER. The CDR3 bases are TGCGCCAGCAGCCAAGATGTGGGAACTAGCGGGGGTCCCCAAGAGACCCAGTACTTC. Translation: CASSQDVGTSGGPQETQYF.

The J gene is TRBJ1-6, the V gene TRBV5-1; TRBD1 aligns across 9 bases. The germline V gene encodes CDR1 SGHRS and CDR2 YFSETQ. CDR3 length equals 14 residues. V lost 2 bases and J lost 8; bases outside the gene matches: 2. CDR3 in DNA: TGCGCCAGCAGCTTTACAGGGGGCCATTCACCCCTCCACTTT. It translates to CASSFTGGHSPLHF. The whole variable domain, filled in from reference TRBV5-1 and TRBJ1-6, reads KAGVTQTPRYLIKTRGQQVTLSCSPISGHRSVSWYQQTPGQGLQFLFEYFSETQRNKGNFPGRFSGRQFSNSRSEMNVSTLELGDSALYLCASSFTGGHSPLHFGNGTRLTVT.